The next 18 T cell receptor beta chains were all read from a single sample in a study of blood T cell repertoires in COVID-19. TCRdb's copy holds only in-frame clones and misses some; the assay was immunoSEQ multiplex PCR. Of tens of thousands of clones in the sample, roughly four fifths were seen once. Source material: peripheral blood. The receptor set was obtained from a man aged 65-85 years with acute or convalescent COVID-19.

The chain carries TRBV19 and TRBJ2-3; the match to TRBD1 covers 7 bases. V was pared by 6 bases and J by 1 base, with 7 bases of the junction left unmatched. Per germline, CDR1 LNHDA and CDR2 SQIVND (reference sequence). CDR3 length: 15 amino acids. CDR3 protein: CASRGLGGGTDTQYF. DNA for the CDR3: TGTGCCAGTAGAGGGTTAGGGGGCGGCACAGATACGCAGTATTTT.

The CDR3 region is CASSQTQGAEPQHF. The CDR3 DNA sequence: TGTGCCAGCAGCCAAACACAGGGAGCAGAGCCCCAGCATTTT. The rearrangement links TRBV4-2 to TRBJ1-5, with D tentatively TRBD1 (6 bases). Trimming stripped 2 bases from V and 8 bases from J, with 13 bases between. The CDR3 covers 14 residues. Germline V gene lookup returns CDR1 LGHNA and CDR2 YNFKEQ.

Note on this clone: The sample carries other DNA sequences with the same CDR3. The chain uses TRBV7-8 and TRBJ1-5, with D perhaps matching TRBD1 (6 bases). The CDR3 is 15 amino acids. V dropped 5 bases and J dropped 2 bases, with 13 bases sitting between them. Germline CDR1 is SGHVS and CDR2 is FQNEAQ. This CDR3 reads CASSQGGGGNQPQHF. DNA for the CDR3: TGTGCCAGCAGCCAAGGGGGTGGTGGCAATCAGCCCCAGCATTTT.

This clone was counted a few times. V is TRBV5-1 and J is TRBJ2-1, with 10 bases identical to TRBD1. CDR3 size: 13 residues. Germline trimming cut 4 bases from V and 8 bases from J; bases unmatched to any gene: 3. The germline V gene encodes CDR1 SGHRS and CDR2 YFSETQ. The CDR3 here is CASSGQGVDEQFF. The CDR3 DNA reads as TGCGCCAGCAGCGGACAGGGGGTCGATGAGCAGTTCTTC.

The rearrangement links TRBV6-5 to TRBJ1-5; D unclear. Trimming pared 0 bases from V and 4 bases from J, leaving 7 bases between. This CDR3 is built from 14 residues. Per the germline V gene, CDR1 is MNHEY and CDR2 is SVGAGI. CDR3 DNA sequence: TGTGCCAGCAGTTACTCAGCTATTAATCAGCCCCAGCATTTT. Its protein is CASSYSAINQPQHF.

The V gene is TRBV29-1, the J gene TRBJ2-1; D is perhaps TRBD1 (5 bases). Per germline, CDR1 SQVTM and CDR2 ANQGSEA. V was cut by 3 bases and J by 0 bases, with 12 bases left in between. The CDR3 length is 15 residues. In nucleotides, the CDR3 is TGCAGCGTTGAGGCGTGGCAGGGCTCCTACAATGAGCAGTTCTTC. Encoded protein: CSVEAWQGSYNEQFF.

Only a few counts were recorded for this clone. CDR3 in DNA: TGTGCCAGCAAAAATGAGCAATCCGGAAACACCATATATTTT. It yields the protein CASKNEQSGNTIYF. The V call is TRBV28, the J call TRBJ1-3, with unresolved D. This CDR3 has 14 amino acids. V gave up 7 bases and J gave up 4 bases, with 14 bases separating them. From germline, CDR1 is MDHEN and CDR2 SYDVKM.

The chain is built from TRBV27 and TRBJ2-3; D perhaps matches TRBD2 (6 bases). Trimming removed 4 bases from V and 1 base from J, with 9 bases in between. The germline CDR1 and CDR2 sequences are MNHEY and SMNVEV (reference sequence). The CDR3 loop spans 14 amino acids. The CDR3: CASSWGVRTDTQYF. The CDR3 DNA sequence: TGTGCCAGCAGTTGGGGGGTTCGCACAGATACGCAGTATTTT.

The V and J genes are TRBV5-1 and TRBJ1-1, with TRBD1 matching 10 bases. Trimming cost V 0 bases and J 1 base; bases outside gene matches: 3. The germline CDR1 and CDR2 sequences are SGHRS and YFSETQ. This CDR3 has 16 residues. The CDR3, as DNA: TGCGCCAGCAGCTTGGAGGGGACAGGGGCGAACACTGAAGCTTTCTTT. Translation gives CASSLEGTGANTEAFF.

This sequence joins TRBV4-2 and TRBJ2-2; the match to TRBD1 covers 8 bases. J lost 4 bases, V lost 0 bases, and 7 bases had no gene match. Germline-derived CDR1 and CDR2 are LGHNA and YNFKEQ. The CDR3 contains 17 residues. CDR3 in DNA: TGTGCCAGCAGCCAAGATCTACCAGACAGGGGCACCGGGGAGCTGTTTTTT. Its protein is CASSQDLPDRGTGELFF.

The chain joins TRBV6-5 to TRBJ2-7; 7 bases match TRBD2. J lost 0 bases, V lost 9 bases, and 11 bases had no gene match. The CDR3 covers 15 residues. From germline, CDR1 is MNHEY and CDR2 SVGAGI. In DNA, the CDR3 is TGTGCCAGTCGGATTGGGCGGGGGAGCTCCTACGAGCAGTACTTC. Encoded protein: CASRIGRGSSYEQYF.

The chain links TRBV24-1 to TRBJ2-7; tentative D call: TRBD1 (5 bases). CDR3 length equals 13 residues. V was trimmed by 6 bases and J by 5 bases, leaving 13 bases between them. Germline assignment: CDR1 KGHDR and CDR2 SFDVKD. CDR3 coding DNA: TGTGCCACCAGTCAGCCAGGGCAGGACGAGCAGTACTTC. It specifies CATSQPGQDEQYF.

In its sample, this clone was seen a few times. This chain connects TRBV19 to TRBJ1-3; TRBD1 matches 7 bases. V was clipped by 6 bases and J by 0 bases; unmatched bases: 2. CDR3 length equals 14 residues. Per germline, CDR1 LNHDA and CDR2 SQIVND (reference sequence). The CDR3 bases are TGTGCCAGTAGGCGGACAGGCTCTGGAAACACCATATATTTT. This gives the protein CASRRTGSGNTIYF. Filled out from reference TRBV19 and TRBJ1-3, the complete variable domain reads DGGITQSPKYLFRKEGQNVTLSCEQNLNHDAMYWYRQDPGQGLRLIYYSQIVNDFQKGDIAEGYSVSREKKESFPLTVTSAQKNPTAFYLCASRRTGSGNTIYFGEGSWLTVV.

The rearrangement links TRBV5-1 to TRBJ2-7, with D maybe TRBD1 (6 bases). Germline V gene data show CDR1 as SGHRS and CDR2 as YFSETQ. Trimming cost V 2 bases and J 5 bases, with 11 bases left between them. This CDR3 is built from 13 residues. The CDR3 DNA sequence: TGCGCCAGCAGCTTACAGGGTTTCGACGAGCAGTACTTC. Encoded protein: CASSLQGFDEQYF.

The genes are TRBV6-6 and TRBJ2-1, with D possibly being TRBD1 (6 bases). From germline, CDR1 is MNHNY and CDR2 SVGAGI (reference sequence). The CDR3 covers 15 residues. The V gene lost 5 bases and the J gene lost 3 bases, with 14 bases spanning the gap. The CDR3 reads CASSPDRALYNEQFF. The CDR3, as DNA: TGTGCCAGCAGTCCGGACAGAGCGCTCTACAATGAGCAGTTCTTC.

The V and J genes are TRBV10-1 and TRBJ2-3; 7 bases line up with TRBD2. The CDR3 covers 14 residues. V gave up 6 bases and J gave up 0 bases; unmatched junction bases: 3. From germline, CDR1 is WNHNN and CDR2 SYGVQD (reference sequence). CDR3 protein: CASSRSGSTDTQYF. CDR3 nucleotides: TGCGCCAGCAGCCGTAGCGGGAGCACAGATACGCAGTATTTT.

CDR3 nucleotide sequence: TGTGCCAGCAGCTTGGGCGGGACAGGGGGTCGCTATGGCTACACCTTC. Protein: CASSLGGTGGRYGYTF. The genes are TRBV5-4 and TRBJ1-2, with 11 bases that match TRBD1. The CDR3 consists of 16 residues. V dropped 0 bases and J dropped 4; count of bases not matched to a gene: 5. From germline, CDR1 is SGHNT and CDR2 YYREEE (reference sequence). Using reference TRBV5-4 and TRBJ1-2 for the parts outside the CDR3, the full variable domain is ETGVTQSPTHLIKTRGQQVTLRCSSQSGHNTVSWYQQALGQGPQFIFQYYREEENGRGNFPPRFSGLQFPNYSSELNVNALELDDSALYLCASSLGGTGGRYGYTFGSGTRLTVV.

This clone was found once. V and J are TRBV2 and TRBJ1-6; possible D gene TRBD1, 5 bases. Germline V gives CDR1 SNHLY, CDR2 FYNNEI. This CDR3 is 16 amino acids long. V was pared by 6 bases and J by 5 bases, with 17 bases between. CDR3: CASRRGGARNNSPLHF. As DNA, the CDR3 is TGTGCCAGCAGGAGGGGAGGGGCAAGGAATAATTCACCCCTCCACTTT. Using reference TRBV2 and TRBJ1-6 for the parts outside the CDR3, the full variable domain is EPEVTQTPSHQVTQMGQEVILRCVPISNHLYFYWYRQILGQKVEFLVSFYNNEISEKSEIFDDQFSVERPDGSNFTLKIRSTKLEDSAMYFCASRRGGARNNSPLHFGNGTRLTVT.